The clone carrying this T cell receptor (beta chain) was seen ten or more times. The target antigen is unknown. The record originates from a study of metastatic and nonmetastatic thyroid tumors. General study findings and limits: In blood and tumor, TCR beta diversity was reportedly significantly higher in malignant thyroid tumors than in benign nodules.

With MiXCR, TCRdb called clones anew from the PCR reads. Of roughly 89,000 clones detected, under 15% appear once; the ten largest clones hold 7% to 10%. Not a single patient had been given any form of treatment at any point before undergoing thyroid surgery. The CDR3 is 11 amino acids. Germline lookup yields CDR1 MNHEY and CDR2 SVGEGT. The V and J ends lost 2 bases and 7 bases respectively, with 3 bases between them. The V call is TRBV6-2 or TRBV6-3, the J call TRBJ1-5; no clear D. The sequencing sample was made of tumor tissue. The TCR originated in a female donor with papillary thyroid cancer or a benign thyroid nodule (not recorded which). Some clones in this sample may be carry-over from other donors' samples. DNA for the CDR3: TGTGCCAGCAGTTACCCACAGCCCCAGCATTTT. Translation: CASSYPQPQHF.